The 23 T cell receptor beta chains presented below share a single source sample, sequenced in a study of blood T cell repertoires in COVID-19 (TCRdb year 2020). The library was produced with the immunoSEQ multiplex PCR assay. This immuneACCESS table, as held by TCRdb, lists in-frame sequences with V and J called but not all clones. Of the missing ones, under half trace to an unresolved V gene in checked studies; the others have no known cause. Within this sample are about 200,000 clones, with 88% of them counted one time only. The ten largest clones add up to 1.5% to 2% of the sample. The sequenced material came from peripheral blood. The receptors were sampled from a man between 18 and 29 years old with active or convalescent COVID-19.

This clone is a singleton in its sample. V gene TRBV15 combines with J gene TRBJ1-5, with TRBD1 matching over 11 bases. Trimming took 2 bases from V and 7 from J; bases not matched to a gene: 10. This CDR3 has 17 residues. Germline V gives CDR1 LNHNV, CDR2 YYDKDF (reference sequence). The CDR3 sequence: CATSRYLGQGAGQPQHF. As DNA, the CDR3 is TGTGCCACCAGCAGATACCTAGGACAGGGGGCAGGACAGCCCCAGCATTTT. The full variable domain, rest sourced from reference TRBV15 and TRBJ1-5, is DAMVIQNPRYQVTQFGKPVTLSCSQTLNHNVMYWYQQKSSQAPKLLFHYYDKDFNNEADTPDNFQSRRPNTSFCFLDIRSPGLGDTAMYLCATSRYLGQGAGQPQHFGDGTRLSIL.

The V call is TRBV27, the J call TRBJ1-2; 8 positions match TRBD1. V lost 3 bases, J lost 13 bases, and 10 bases stayed unmatched. Germline V lookup: CDR1 MNHEY, CDR2 SMNVEV (reference sequence). CDR3 size: 13 residues. This CDR3 reads CASSFWQGAFLTF. The CDR3 nucleotides read TGTGCCAGCAGTTTTTGGCAGGGGGCGTTTCTCACCTTC.

The chain uses TRBV7-3 and TRBJ2-1, with TRBD2 matching 10 bases. Trimming at V came to 3 bases and at J to 9 bases, leaving 2 bases not matched to a gene. CDR3 length: 13 residues. Germline CDR1 reads SGHTA; CDR2 reads FQGTGA. CDR3 in amino acids: CASSLIAGGEQFF. In nucleotides, the CDR3 is TGTGCCAGCAGCTTGATAGCGGGGGGTGAGCAGTTCTTC.

V gene TRBV6-5 combines with J gene TRBJ1-2, with a tentative D call TRBD1 (6 bases). The germline CDR1 and CDR2 sequences are MNHEY and SVGAGI. V lost 4 bases and J 4 bases, leaving 7 bases between the germline ends. This CDR3 region has 12 residues. The DNA of the CDR3 is TGTGCCAGCAGTTCAGGGGTCTATGGCTACACCTTC. Its protein is CASSSGVYGYTF.

The V call is TRBV19, the J call TRBJ2-7, with D possibly being TRBD2 (6 bases). V gave up 6 bases and J gave up 5 bases, with 20 bases separating them. The CDR3 extends over 15 amino acids. CDR1 is LNHDA, CDR2 SQIVND, per germline (reference sequence). The CDR3 here is CASSKEGRDMDEQYF. DNA of the CDR3: TGTGCCAGTAGCAAGGAGGGAAGGGATATGGACGAGCAGTACTTC.

The chain employs TRBV14 and TRBJ2-3; TRBD2 might be the D (5 bases). CDR3 size: 12 residues. Trimming pared 4 bases from V and 8 bases from J, leaving 10 bases between. CDR1 and CDR2 (germline): SGHDN, FVKESK. For the CDR3, the DNA is TGTGCCAGCAGCCCAGGCCGGGGTACGCAGTATTTT. The encoded protein is CASSPGRGTQYF.

The chain uses TRBV19 and TRBJ1-5; D gene ambiguous. Germline V gene data show CDR1 as LNHDA and CDR2 as SQIVND (reference sequence). The CDR3 runs to 15 residues. V was clipped by 3 bases and J by 0 bases, with 9 bases between them. This CDR3 is CASSIGQSSNQPQHF. CDR3 coding DNA: TGTGCCAGTAGTATTGGGCAGTCTAGCAATCAGCCCCAGCATTTT.

The chain links TRBV3-1 (or the pseudogene TRBV3-2) to TRBJ2-7, with D perhaps matching TRBD2 (6 bases). The germline gives CDR1 LGHDT, CDR2 YNNKEL (reference sequence). With 3 bases removed from V and 5 bases from J, the gap between germline ends came to 20 bases. The CDR3 has 16 amino acids. In DNA, the CDR3 is TGTGCCAGCAGCCAGATTGAGCGGGTCGAAGGCCACGAGCAGTACTTC. It is translated as CASSQIERVEGHEQYF.

This chain joins TRBV5-6 and TRBJ2-4; a possible D gene is TRBD2 (7 bases). The length of the CDR3 is 15 residues. CDR1 is SGHDT and CDR2 is YYEEEE in the germline V gene. V dropped 4 bases and J dropped 9 bases, with 20 bases sitting between them. CDR3: CASSPGAGTMGIQYF. In DNA, the CDR3 is TGTGCCAGCAGCCCGGGGGCAGGGACTATGGGCATTCAGTACTTC.

The gene calls are TRBV7-9 and TRBJ2-1; D call uncertain. Trimming removed 7 bases from V and 3 bases from J, with 13 bases in between. Germline CDR1 SEHNR, CDR2 FQNEAQ (reference sequence). The CDR3 has 14 residues. The CDR3 spells CASTSSSSYNEQFF. In DNA form, the CDR3 reads TGTGCCAGCACCTCCTCCTCCAGCTACAATGAGCAGTTCTTC.

J is TRBJ1-2 and V is TRBV6-5; 7 bases are shared with TRBD1. Trimming at V came to 7 bases and at J to 6 bases, leaving 2 bases not matched to a gene. Germline V gives CDR1 MNHEY, CDR2 SVGAGI. The length of the CDR3 is 11 residues. CDR3 amino acids: CASTDRDGYTF. Written as DNA, the CDR3 is TGTGCCAGCACCGACAGGGATGGCTACACCTTC.

This chain links TRBV3-1 (or the pseudogene TRBV3-2) with TRBJ1-5; the D is unclear. Germline CDR1 reads LGHDT; CDR2 reads YNNKEL (reference sequence). The CDR3 totals 15 residues. With 1 base removed from V and 5 bases from J, the gap between germline ends came to 12 bases. This CDR3 reads CASSQGSSEDQPQHF. DNA of the CDR3: TGTGCCAGCAGCCAAGGTTCTAGTGAGGATCAGCCCCAGCATTTT.

This sequence joins TRBV3-1 (or the pseudogene TRBV3-2) and TRBJ1-2; the D is unclear. V was cut by 8 bases and J by 8 bases, with 15 bases left in between. Germline-derived CDR1 and CDR2 are LGHDT and YNNKEL (reference sequence). This CDR3 has 12 amino acids. As DNA, the CDR3 is TGTGCCAGCGGAAGCCAAAGCGTAGGCTACACCTTC. It codes for CASGSQSVGYTF.

The chain recombines TRBV5-5 with TRBJ1-1; 7 bases match TRBD1. The germline CDR1 and CDR2 sequences are SGHKS and YYEKEE (reference sequence). The CDR3 totals 15 residues. Trimming removed 0 bases from V and 5 bases from J; junction bases left unmatched: 7. The CDR3 region has the DNA TGTGCCAGCAGCTTGGTCCTGACAGGGTCGACTGAAGCTTTCTTT. Its translation is CASSLVLTGSTEAFF.

Here the CDR3 DNA reads TGTGCCAGCAGTGAAGGGCCGCCACCTTACGAGCAGTACTTC. It translates to CASSEGPPPYEQYF. The genes are TRBV2 and TRBJ2-7, with D uncertain. The germline CDR1 and CDR2 sequences are SNHLY and FYNNEI. The CDR3 is made up of 14 amino acids. Trimming cost V 1 base and J 4 bases, with 11 bases left between them.

The chain is built from TRBV27 and TRBJ1-2, with TRBD1 as a possible D gene (6 bases). Germline loops: CDR1 MNHEY, CDR2 SMNVEV (reference sequence). The CDR3 length is 15 residues. Trimming took 0 bases from V and 3 from J, leaving 11 bases between them. In nucleotides, the CDR3 is TGTGCCAGCAGTTTATCGATAGGGGGTGACTATGGCTACACCTTC. Protein sequence: CASSLSIGGDYGYTF.

This clone has just a few counts. CDR3 DNA: TGTGCCAGCAGCATCATAACGACTAGCGGGGGGAATGAGCAGTTCTTC. It specifies CASSIITTSGGNEQFF. The chain combines TRBV5-6 with TRBJ2-1; 13 bases line up with TRBD2. V was clipped by 4 bases and J by 7 bases; unmatched bases: 8. The CDR3 is made up of 16 amino acids. The germline gives CDR1 SGHDT, CDR2 YYEEEE.

V usage is TRBV27 and J usage is TRBJ1-2; TRBD1 is a possible D gene (6 bases). The CDR3 length is 14 residues. CDR1 MNHEY and CDR2 SMNVEV come from the germline V gene (reference sequence). V was clipped by 5 bases and J by 2 bases, with 12 bases between them. The CDR3 coding sequence is TGTGCCAGCAGTCGAGTTGGACAGAACTATGGCTACACCTTC. As protein: CASSRVGQNYGYTF.

Many counts were recorded for this clone. This rearrangement joins TRBV28 to TRBJ1-3, with TRBD1 matching over 8 bases. The V segment lost 6 bases and the J segment 3 bases; nucleotides outside the gene matches: 4. CDR1 and CDR2 from the germline V gene are MDHEN and SYDVKM. The CDR3 is 14 residues long. The CDR3 region is CASRVTGGGNTIYF. The CDR3 DNA follows: TGTGCCAGCAGAGTAACAGGGGGTGGAAACACCATATATTTT. The variable domain in full, with the rest retrieved from reference TRBV28 and TRBJ1-3, is DVKVTQSSRYLVKRTGEKVFLECVQDMDHENMFWYRQDPGLGLRLIYFSYDVKMKEKGDIPEGYSVSREKKERFSLILESASTNQTSMYLCASRVTGGGNTIYFGEGSWLTVV.

This clone showed up just once. V and J are TRBV5-1 and TRBJ2-6; 7 bases map to TRBD2. Germline CDR1 SGHRS, CDR2 YFSETQ. V dropped 2 bases and J dropped 4; count of bases not matched to a gene: 3. CDR3 size: 15 residues. The DNA of the CDR3 is TGCGCCAGCAGCTTAGCGGGAACCGGGGCCAACGTCCTGACTTTC. This sequence encodes CASSLAGTGANVLTF.

The V gene is TRBV3-1 (or the pseudogene TRBV3-2), the J gene TRBJ1-6; 8 bases align to TRBD1. CDR3 size: 17 residues. Trimming took 3 bases from V and 4 from J; bases not matched to a gene: 8. CDR1 and CDR2 from the germline V gene are LGHDT and YNNKEL (reference sequence). The CDR3 loop reads CASSQDRDRRYNSPLHF. CDR3 nucleotides: TGTGCCAGCAGCCAGGACCGGGACAGGAGATATAATTCACCCCTCCACTTT.

This chain uses TRBV18 with TRBJ1-1, with unresolved D. The germline V and J ends were trimmed by 2 bases and 8 bases, with 9 bases remaining between them. The CDR3 has 12 amino acids. Germline V lookup: CDR1 KGHSH, CDR2 LQKENI. The DNA for the CDR3 is TGTGCCAGCTCACCAGGCAGGCCCGAAGCTTTCTTT. The encoded protein is CASSPGRPEAFF. Full variable domain (outside the CDR3, taken from reference TRBV18 and TRBJ1-1): NAGVMQNPRHLVRRRGQEARLRCSPMKGHSHVYWYRQLPEEGLKFMVYLQKENIIDESGMPKERFSAEFPKEGPSILRIQQVVRGDSAAYFCASSPGRPEAFFGQGTRLTVV.

A few counts support this clone. This chain links TRBV15 with TRBJ1-6, with TRBD1 identical over 8 bases. CDR1 is LNHNV and CDR2 is YYDKDF in the germline V gene (reference sequence). This CDR3 spans 15 amino acids. Trimming took 1 base from V and 8 from J; bases not matched to a gene: 4. The CDR3 DNA is TGTGCCACCAGCAGAGTGACAGGGGCTGATTCACCCCTCCACTTT. Translated, it gives CATSRVTGADSPLHF.